This TCR beta chain was captured by sequencing in a study of blood T cell repertoires in COVID-19. The wider study: Acute and convalescent COVID-19 samples came from the United States, Italy and Spain. PBMCs, B-cell-depleted T cells, or T cells were the source of the cDNA or gDNA that made up the material.

Using immunoSEQ multiplex PCR, the repertoire was profiled, and TCRdb retains in-frame clones only, with some absent. The sample comprises some 100,000 clones, around four fifths of which are singletons, and less than 35% rests with the top ten. V lost 2 bases and J lost 3; bases outside the gene matches: 3. The CDR3 length is 14 residues. From germline, CDR1 is KGHSY and CDR2 FQNENV. The receptor comes from a man between 65 and 80 years old with active or convalescent COVID-19. The V gene is TRBV16, the J gene TRBJ2-7; TRBD2 matches 8 bases. Sequenced input: peripheral blood. The CDR3 loop reads CASSQPSGSYEQYF. The DNA of the CDR3 is TGTGCCAGCAGCCAACCGAGCGGGAGCTACGAGCAGTACTTC.